These 18 T cell receptor beta chains came from one sample sequenced in a study of shared T cell receptors in the human thymus. Profiled with immunoSEQ multiplex PCR; TCRdb holds only in-frame clones, not every one. This table has about 660,000 clones, around 87% appearing once. These data also featured in a second study, about human thymus T cells.

Sequenced input: thymocytes. These receptors all come from a boy in the first two years of life with a congenital heart defect.

The chain joins TRBV4-1 to TRBJ1-4; a weak D match, TRBD1 (5 bases). Germline values: CDR1 MGHRA, CDR2 YSYEKL. CDR3 length equals 21 residues. Trimming removed 0 bases from V and 0 bases from J, with 23 bases in between. The CDR3 sequence: CASSQEGRWARGRATNEKLFF. In DNA, the CDR3 is TGCGCCAGCAGCCAAGAGGGGAGGTGGGCTCGGGGCCGAGCAACTAATGAAAAACTGTTTTTT.

This chain uses TRBV28 with TRBJ2-3; maybe TRBD1 (6 bases). Germline CDR1 reads MDHEN; CDR2 reads SYDVKM. V was cut by 6 bases and J by 1 base, with 14 bases left in between. CDR3 length: 15 amino acids. In nucleotides, the CDR3 is TGTGCCAGCAGCCACAGGGCCTCCCGCACAGATACGCAGTATTTT. It encodes CASSHRASRTDTQYF.

V gene TRBV10-1 combines with J gene TRBJ2-7; 8 positions match TRBD1. With 8 bases clipped from V and 4 bases from J, the junction kept 16 bases outside the gene matches. This CDR3 contains 16 residues. The germline gives CDR1 WNHNN, CDR2 SYGVQD (reference sequence). The CDR3 is CASGTGQISSIYEQYF. CDR3 nucleotide sequence: TGCGCCAGCGGGACAGGTCAAATCTCCTCGATTTACGAGCAGTACTTC.

The sample holds a few counts of this clone. The chain uses TRBV5-6 and TRBJ2-7, with D uncertain. This CDR3 region has 15 residues. V was trimmed by 4 bases and J by 1 base, leaving 15 bases between them. Germline-derived CDR1 and CDR2 are SGHDT and YYEEEE. Here the CDR3 reads CASSPKEFPSYEQYF. In DNA form, the CDR3 reads TGTGCCAGCAGCCCGAAGGAGTTCCCTTCCTACGAGCAGTACTTC.

The chain has TRBV28 and TRBJ2-7, with 7 nucleotides matching TRBD1. CDR3 length equals 16 residues. Germline lookup yields CDR1 MDHEN and CDR2 SYDVKM. With V trimmed by 6 bases and J by 2 bases, 13 bases remained unmatched. Written as DNA, the CDR3 is TGTGCCAGCAGAGGCGCAAGGGGGCAACGCGCCTACGAGCAGTACTTC. Translated: CASRGARGQRAYEQYF. Drawing the rest from reference TRBV28 and TRBJ2-7, the complete variable domain is DVKVTQSSRYLVKRTGEKVFLECVQDMDHENMFWYRQDPGLGLRLIYFSYDVKMKEKGDIPEGYSVSREKKERFSLILESASTNQTSMYLCASRGARGQRAYEQYFGPGTRLTVT.

The CDR3 DNA reads as TGTGCCAGCAGCCCCTGGGAGGCAGCGGATCAGCCCCAGCATTTT. As protein: CASSPWEAADQPQHF. The rearrangement links TRBV5-5 to TRBJ1-5; D not resolved. V gave up 4 bases and J gave up 5 bases, with 16 bases separating them. CDR1 and CDR2 (germline): SGHKS, YYEKEE (reference sequence). The CDR3 has 15 amino acids.

This clone appeared a single time. This rearrangement joins TRBV5-6 to TRBJ2-7; D may be TRBD1 (5 bases). Trimming cost V 0 bases and J 5 bases, with 9 bases left between them. CDR3 length: 13 amino acids. Germline V CDR1 and CDR2: SGHDT, YYEEEE. The CDR3 DNA follows: TGTGCCAGCAGCTTGGCACAGGTCAACGAGCAGTACTTC. This sequence encodes CASSLAQVNEQYF.

The rearrangement joins TRBV29-1 to TRBJ2-1; maybe TRBD2 (5 bases). The V end was cut by 4 bases, the J end by 8 bases, with 12 bases between. The CDR3 is made up of 12 amino acids. CDR1 and CDR2 from the germline V gene are SQVTM and ANQGSEA. This chain's CDR3 is CSVAAARDEQFF. The CDR3 coding sequence is TGCAGCGTTGCGGCAGCGAGGGATGAGCAGTTCTTC.

This clone has a single count. V is TRBV27 and J is TRBJ2-1, with unresolved D. V was cut by 6 bases and J by 0 bases, with 18 bases left in between. From germline, CDR1 is MNHEY and CDR2 SMNVEV (reference sequence). This CDR3 spans 17 amino acids. The CDR3 nucleotides read TGTGCCAGCAGCTCCCTAACGGCGGATAGCTCCTACAATGAGCAGTTCTTC. Encoded protein: CASSSLTADSSYNEQFF.

V and J are TRBV12-5 and TRBJ1-1, with a possible D match to TRBD1 (5 bases). The CDR3 covers 13 residues. From germline, CDR1 is LGHNT and CDR2 FRNRAP. V lost 5 bases and J 1 base, leaving 8 bases between the germline ends. The CDR3 DNA reads TGTGCTAGTGGTACTGGACAGAACACTGAAGCTTTCTTT. It yields the protein CASGTGQNTEAFF.

The chain couples TRBV6-5 to TRBJ2-5, with 14 bases matching TRBD2. CDR1 MNHEY and CDR2 SVGAGI come from the germline V gene. This CDR3 spans 16 amino acids. The J segment lost 6 bases and the V segment lost 4 bases, leaving 7 bases of the junction unmatched. The CDR3 coding sequence is TGTGCCAGCAGTTCACTCCGGACTAGCGGGGGGAAGACCCAGTACTTC. Its translation: CASSSLRTSGGKTQYF.

The V and J genes are TRBV20-1 and TRBJ2-3; D is undetermined. Per germline, CDR1 DFQATT and CDR2 SNEGSKA (reference sequence). The CDR3 is 11 amino acids. The V and J ends lost 3 bases and 4 bases respectively, with 5 bases between them. The CDR3 DNA follows: TGCAGTGCTAGTAGAGCAGATACGCAGTATTTT. Residues: CSASRADTQYF.

The chain employs TRBV6-1 and TRBJ1-2; a possible D gene is TRBD1 (6 bases). With 8 bases removed from V and 5 bases from J, the gap between germline ends came to 18 bases. This CDR3 is 14 amino acids long. Germline CDR1 and CDR2: MNHNS and SASEGT. CDR3 DNA: TGTGCCAGCGGCGTCAGGGGATCGTTATATGGCTACACCTTC. Its translation is CASGVRGSLYGYTF.

The chain is built from TRBV5-1 and TRBJ1-2, with 11 bases lining up with TRBD1. V was clipped by 0 bases and J by 6 bases; unmatched bases: 10. Germline V gene lookup returns CDR1 SGHRS and CDR2 YFSETQ. The CDR3 contains 17 residues. The CDR3 coding sequence is TGCGCCAGCAGCTTGGACTCGTGTGGACAGGGGGCTGATGGCTACACCTTC. This codes for CASSLDSCGQGADGYTF.

V gene TRBV23-1 combines with J gene TRBJ1-5; a weak D match, TRBD1 (5 bases). TRBV23-1 is an ORF, with its function uncertain. This CDR3 has 15 amino acids. The V and J ends lost 5 bases and 8 bases respectively, with 19 bases between them. The CDR3 loop is CASSACTGHFEPQHF. CDR3 bases: TGCGCCAGCAGTGCGTGCACAGGCCATTTTGAGCCCCAGCATTTT.

CDR3 sequence reads: CAYQIQGQTQYF. The CDR3 DNA reads as TGTGCCTATCAAATTCAGGGGCAGACCCAGTACTTC. The chain has TRBV30 and TRBJ2-5, with a tentative D call TRBD1 (6 bases). This CDR3 contains 12 residues. V lost 7 bases and J 6 bases, leaving 15 bases between the germline ends. Germline V gene data show CDR1 as GTSNPN and CDR2 as SVGIG (reference sequence).

This chain uses TRBV27 with TRBJ1-2; 7 nucleotides agree with TRBD1. The CDR3 is 15 residues long. Germline loops: CDR1 MNHEY, CDR2 SMNVEV (reference sequence). Unmatched junction bases numbered 8, after V lost 1 base and J lost 6 bases. The chain's CDR3 is CASSLYTGESNGYTF. CDR3 DNA sequence: TGTGCCAGCAGTTTATATACAGGGGAATCAAATGGCTACACCTTC.

J is TRBJ2-7 and V is TRBV19, with 9 nucleotides matching TRBD2. CDR3 size: 14 residues. With V trimmed by 4 bases and J by 3 bases, 4 bases remained unmatched. Germline CDR1 reads LNHDA; CDR2 reads SQIVND (reference sequence). The CDR3 DNA reads as TGTGCCAGTAGTAGGACTAGCGAGGACTACGAGCAGTACTTC. Translation: CASSRTSEDYEQYF. The whole variable domain, filled in from reference TRBV19 and TRBJ2-7, reads DGGITQSPKYLFRKEGQNVTLSCEQNLNHDAMYWYRQDPGQGLRLIYYSQIVNDFQKGDIAEGYSVSREKKESFPLTVTSAQKNPTAFYLCASSRTSEDYEQYFGPGTRLTVT.